A selection of T cell receptor beta chains follows, all from one sample in a study of cytomegalovirus exposure and HLA in healthy donors. Assay used: immunoSEQ multiplex PCR; TCRdb lists only in-frame clones, some missing. The data contain about 190,000 clones, about four fifths of them singletons. The sample taken for sequencing was PBMCs. The receptors were sampled from a man between 25 and 39 years old in good health and CMV-seropositive. Both conserved end residues are trimmed from each CDR3. The size of a clone is reported for some rows only, either as once, few or many, or as a class for expanded clones.

TRBV27	TRBJ2-5	.	ASSLWGSSQETQY
TRBV27	TRBJ1-5	.	ASSLRQGWQPQH
TRBV7-2	TRBJ2-1	few	ASSPQGLRAGVQF
TRBV6-5	TRBJ2-7	many	ASSYSGTEPYEQY
TRBV7-9	TRBJ2-7	.	ASSLGASARGEGEQY
TRBV5-4	TRBJ2-7	.	ASSPGLGEQY
TRBV9	TRBJ1-2	.	ASSVSAGAYGYT
TRBV7-2	TRBJ1-2	.	ASSPDTNYGYT
TRBV12-2	TRBJ2-2	.	ASRQTRLAGGRDYTGELF
TRBV28	TRBJ1-5	.	ASRDRPDQPQH
TRBV7-9	TRBJ1-5	.	ASSSGVLNQPQH
TRBV18	TRBJ2-6	.	ASSALGGTGAPGANVLT
TRBV18	TRBJ1-3	.	ASSPRESLGNTIY